A single T cell receptor (beta chain) is shown here with its context. Its specificity is not known. CDR1 and CDR2 from the germline V gene are MGHRA and YSYEKL. V lost 2 bases to trimming and J lost 0 bases; unmatched junction nucleotides: 14. The CDR3 extends over 19 amino acids. A J-beta primer mix and a sample-barcoded 5' primer were used in a second PCR of about 7 to 12 cycles. TCRdb redid the calling of the 5' RACE reads with MiXCR, one entry per CDR3 protein. Counted here are 1.5 million or so distinct CDR3 sequences, 40% to 45% occurring once; the ten biggest clones make up around 4%. This record belongs to a study of blood T cells in healthy people across ages. The study's findings and limits: It was held that the diversity estimates obtained from one million T cells were underestimates.

This TCR derives from a young woman in good health. Sequenced input: blood. The chain uses TRBV4-1 and TRBJ2-3; 7 bases are a match to TRBD2. The CDR3 region has the DNA TGCGCCAGCAGCCAAATCCCTAGCGGCCTGCGAACTAGCACAGATACGCAGTATTTT. The encoded protein is CASSQIPSGLRTSTDTQYF.